Described below is a single T cell receptor beta chain sequence and its context. This sample is drawn from a study of technical replicates of blood from several donors. Repertoires were generated with immunoSEQ multiplex PCR, while TCRdb's copy carries only in-frame clones and drops some. Among more than 55,000 clones listed, roughly nine tenths were seen once. This CDR3 comprises 13 residues. Per germline, CDR1 MGHRA and CDR2 YSYEKL. The germline V and J ends were trimmed by 0 bases and 8 bases, with 7 bases remaining between them. The sequencing input was T cells isolated from PBMCs. The sequence was collected from a human donor in good health. The V gene is TRBV4-1, the J gene TRBJ1-4; D is undetermined. Here the CDR3 reads CASSQDMSEKLFF. Here the CDR3 DNA reads TGCGCCAGCAGCCAAGATATGAGCGAAAAACTGTTTTTT.